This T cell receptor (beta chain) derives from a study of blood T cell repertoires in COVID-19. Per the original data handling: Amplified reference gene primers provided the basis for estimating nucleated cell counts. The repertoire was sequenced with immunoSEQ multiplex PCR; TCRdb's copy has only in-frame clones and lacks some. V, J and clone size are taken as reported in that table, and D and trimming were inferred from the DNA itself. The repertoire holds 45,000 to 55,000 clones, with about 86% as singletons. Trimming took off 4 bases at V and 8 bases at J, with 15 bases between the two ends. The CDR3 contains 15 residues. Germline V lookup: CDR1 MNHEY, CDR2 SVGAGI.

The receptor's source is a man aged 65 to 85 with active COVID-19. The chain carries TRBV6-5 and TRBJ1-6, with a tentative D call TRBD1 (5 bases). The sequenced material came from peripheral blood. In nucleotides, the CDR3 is TGTGCCAGCAGTTTTTTCCAGGGAGGCGATTCACCCCTCCACTTT. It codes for CASSFFQGGDSPLHF.